The 13 T cell receptor beta chains listed next were all sequenced from one sample in a study of beta chain features in type 1 diabetes. Reverse transcription of all isolated RNA meant that expressed TCRB transcripts were sequenced. The protocol was immunoSEQ multiplex PCR, while the TCRdb copy is restricted to in-frame clones and leaves out a portion. This table holds some 410,000 clones, approximately 10% found once. Source material: naive CD4+ T cells from blood. The receptor set was obtained from a woman aged 18-29 years in good health.

A few counts support this clone. The chain links TRBV7-2 to TRBJ2-5; no reliable D call. V was pared by 4 bases and J by 5 bases, with 14 bases between. The CDR3 contains 14 residues. Germline CDR1 reads SGHTA; CDR2 reads FQGNSA. As DNA, the CDR3 is TGTGCCAGCAGCTCCACATGGTCAGCGGAGACCCAGTACTTC. Its protein is CASSSTWSAETQYF. Full variable domain (rest looked up from reference TRBV7-2 and TRBJ2-5): GAGVSQSPSNKVTEKGKDVELRCDPISGHTALYWYRQSLGQGLEFLIYFQGNSAPDKSGLPSDRFSAERTGGSVSTLTIQRTQQEDSAVYLCASSSTWSAETQYFGPGTRLLVL.

This clone was observed a few times. This chain joins TRBV7-9 and TRBJ1-2; D is ambiguous. CDR3 size: 14 residues. Trimming left V 4 bases short and J 4 bases short, with 13 bases between. Germline V gives CDR1 SEHNR, CDR2 FQNEAQ (reference sequence). The CDR3 here is CASSSLAAPYGYTF. The CDR3 coding sequence is TGTGCCAGCAGCTCATTGGCAGCCCCCTATGGCTACACCTTC.

This clone was observed a handful of times. The V gene is TRBV7-8, the J gene TRBJ2-4; D unresolved. Trimming removed 2 bases at V and 6 bases at J, with 8 bases between. CDR1 is SGHVS, CDR2 FQNEAQ, per germline. This CDR3 contains 13 residues. CDR3 sequence (DNA): TGTGCCAGCAGCTTATCCCGCATAAACATTCAGTACTTC. Protein: CASSLSRINIQYF.

The sample holds a few counts of this clone. The rearrangement uses TRBV28 and TRBJ2-6; D call uncertain. Germline V gene lookup returns CDR1 MDHEN and CDR2 SYDVKM. CDR3 length: 14 amino acids. V lost 7 bases and J 0 bases, leaving 7 bases between the germline ends. The CDR3 nucleotides read TGTGCCAGCACCACACCCTCTGGGGCCAACGTCCTGACTTTC. This gives the protein CASTTPSGANVLTF.

The chain couples TRBV9 to TRBJ2-5; 13 bases are shared with TRBD2. Germline assignment: CDR1 SGDLS and CDR2 YYNGEE. The CDR3 is made up of 17 amino acids. After removal of 4 bases from V and 5 bases from J, the junction contained 11 bases not matched to a gene. CDR3 in amino acids: CASSPGTSGTMGETQYF. CDR3 in DNA: TGTGCCAGCAGCCCCGGGACTAGCGGGACTATGGGGGAGACCCAGTACTTC.

The chain is built from TRBV15 and TRBJ2-3, with 8 positions matching TRBD2. Unmatched junction bases numbered 7, after V lost 4 bases and J lost 4 bases. The CDR3 totals 15 residues. Germline-derived CDR1 and CDR2 are LNHNV and YYDKDF (reference sequence). The DNA of the CDR3 is TGTGCCACCAGCACTTCGGGAGGGTGGGCAGATACGCAGTATTTT. Protein product: CATSTSGGWADTQYF.

CDR3 sequence: CAWGGGGTDTQYF. The CDR3 coding sequence is TGTGCCTGGGGTGGTGGGGGCACAGATACGCAGTATTTT. The chain uses TRBV30 and TRBJ2-3, with unresolved D. Germline CDR1 reads GTSNPN; CDR2 reads SVGIG (reference sequence). Trimming took 5 bases from V and 1 from J, leaving 10 bases between them. This CDR3 contains 13 residues. Variable domain in full (rest from reference TRBV30 and TRBJ2-3): SQTIHQWPATLVQPVGSPLSLECTVEGTSNPNLYWYRQAAGRGLQLLFYSVGIGQISSEVPQNLSASRPQDRQFILSSKKLLLSDSGFYLCAWGGGGTDTQYFGPGTRLTVL.

This clone turned up a few times. The rearrangement links TRBV15 to TRBJ2-4; D call uncertain. CDR1 is LNHNV and CDR2 is YYDKDF in the germline V gene (reference sequence). The ends were cut back, 2 bases at V and 5 bases at J, with 10 bases in the middle. There are 14 residues in the CDR3. CDR3 amino acids: CATSRLVGQNIQYF. The CDR3 DNA sequence: TGTGCCACCAGCAGATTAGTCGGGCAAAACATTCAGTACTTC. Full variable domain (remainder filled in from reference TRBV15 and TRBJ2-4): DAMVIQNPRYQVTQFGKPVTLSCSQTLNHNVMYWYQQKSSQAPKLLFHYYDKDFNNEADTPDNFQSRRPNTSFCFLDIRSPGLGDTAMYLCATSRLVGQNIQYFGAGTRLSVL.

The chain links TRBV29-1 to TRBJ2-3, with D unclear. The CDR3 consists of 15 residues. Trimming stripped 2 bases from V and 0 bases from J, with 12 bases between. The V gene's germline CDR1 is SQVTM and CDR2 ANQGSEA. The CDR3 sequence: CSVELAESSTDTQYF. For the CDR3, the DNA is TGCAGCGTTGAATTGGCAGAGTCTAGCACAGATACGCAGTATTTT.

This clone was observed a handful of times. V gene TRBV4-1 combines with J gene TRBJ1-2; 7 bases agree with TRBD1. Losses at the gene ends were 0 bases for V and 5 bases for J; bases not matched to a gene: 9. There are 16 residues in the CDR3. CDR1 MGHRA and CDR2 YSYEKL come from the germline V gene. CDR3 in amino acids: CASSQEGRGRTYGYTF. The DNA for the CDR3 is TGCGCCAGCAGCCAAGAGGGCAGGGGGAGGACTTATGGCTACACCTTC.

This clone has a handful of counts. The chain links TRBV30 to TRBJ1-3, with D uncertain. This CDR3 contains 15 residues. Trimming pared 0 bases from V and 0 bases from J, leaving 9 bases between. Germline V CDR1 and CDR2: GTSNPN, SVGIG (reference sequence). DNA for the CDR3: TGTGCCTGGAGTGTCGGCGATAACTCTGGAAACACCATATATTTT. This translates into CAWSVGDNSGNTIYF. The whole variable domain, filled in from reference TRBV30 and TRBJ1-3, reads SQTIHQWPATLVQPVGSPLSLECTVEGTSNPNLYWYRQAAGRGLQLLFYSVGIGQISSEVPQNLSASRPQDRQFILSSKKLLLSDSGFYLCAWSVGDNSGNTIYFGEGSWLTVV.

V usage is TRBV5-4 and J usage is TRBJ2-2; no definite D call. CDR3 size: 16 residues. Trimming took 2 bases from V and 4 from J, leaving 15 bases between them. Germline CDR1 SGHNT, CDR2 YYREEE (reference sequence). Here the CDR3 reads CASSLGRPGSTGELFF. DNA of the CDR3: TGTGCCAGCAGCTTAGGACGCCCCGGATCCACCGGGGAGCTGTTTTTT. The variable domain in full, with the rest retrieved from reference TRBV5-4 and TRBJ2-2, is ETGVTQSPTHLIKTRGQQVTLRCSSQSGHNTVSWYQQALGQGPQFIFQYYREEENGRGNFPPRFSGLQFPNYSSELNVNALELDDSALYLCASSLGRPGSTGELFFGEGSRLTVL.

The chain combines TRBV20-1 with TRBJ2-5; possibly TRBD2 for D (6 bases). Germline V gene data show CDR1 as DFQATT and CDR2 as SNEGSKA (reference sequence). There are 10 residues in the CDR3. Deletions cut 5 bases from V and 7 bases from J, with 8 bases between. CDR3 coding DNA: TGCAGTGCTTTGCGGGGGACCCAGTACTTC. Translated: CSALRGTQYF.